Below are 25 T cell receptor beta chains sequenced from a single sample in a study of identical twins. TCRdb recomputed calls from the 5' RACE reads with MiXCR, one row per CDR3 protein. Of roughly 630,000 distinct CDR3 sequences in the sample, around 7.5% were seen once. The same sample was also used in a study of yellow fever vaccine responses in identical twins.

The sequencing input was PBMCs. The receptors were sampled from a woman between 18 and 29 years old in good health.

The chain couples TRBV9 to TRBJ1-6, with a weak D call TRBD1 (5 bases). The CDR3 totals 15 residues. Germline V CDR1 and CDR2: SGDLS, YYNGEE. With 0 bases removed from V and 7 bases from J, the gap between germline ends came to 11 bases. As DNA, the CDR3 is TGTGCCAGCAGCGTAGTGGGACTCAAAAATTCACCCCTCCACTTT. Amino acids: CASSVVGLKNSPLHF.

CDR3 in amino acids: CAVLGGYEQYV. The CDR3 DNA reads TGTGCCGTACTCGGTGGTTACGAGCAGTACGTC. This sequence joins TRBV7-9 and TRBJ2-7; no definite D call. Germline lookup yields CDR1 SEHNR and CDR2 FQNEAQ (reference sequence). V was shortened by 11 bases and J by 4 bases, with 12 bases between the two germline ends. The CDR3 loop spans 11 amino acids.

This clonotype has a handful of counts. The genes are TRBV5-1 and TRBJ2-3; 11 bases match TRBD2. CDR3 length equals 16 residues. Germline V gives CDR1 SGHRS, CDR2 YFSETQ. V trimming: 0 bases; J trimming: 5 bases; junction bases outside the gene matches: 5. The CDR3, as DNA: TGCGCCAGCAGCTTGGCTAGCGGGAGGTTCGAAGATACGCAGTATTTT. Protein sequence: CASSLASGRFEDTQYF.

The sample holds a few counts of this clonotype. This chain joins TRBV5-5 and TRBJ2-7, with a weak D call TRBD1 (6 bases). The CDR3 has 15 residues. Per germline, CDR1 SGHKS and CDR2 YYEKEE (reference sequence). Trimming removed 4 bases from V and 2 bases from J, with 16 bases in between. In nucleotides, the CDR3 is TGTGCCAGCAGCCTTGCCCGGACAGCCGCCTACGAGCAGTACTTC. This sequence encodes CASSLARTAAYEQYF.

The rearrangement links TRBV12-5 to TRBJ2-3; TRBD2 matches at 8 bases. Unmatched junction bases numbered 5, after V lost 4 bases and J lost 2 bases. The CDR3 contains 15 residues. Germline-derived CDR1 and CDR2 are LGHNT and FRNRAP. The DNA for the CDR3 is TGTGCTAGTGGTTCCGGACTAGCTCTCACAGATACGCAGTATTTT. This translates into CASGSGLALTDTQYF.

In this sample, this clonotype turned up a few times. The chain combines TRBV12-3 or TRBV12-4 with TRBJ1-5, with TRBD1 identical over 7 bases. Unmatched junction bases numbered 9, after V lost 5 bases and J lost 2 bases. There are 16 residues in the CDR3. CDR3 amino acids: CASSVRGPGGNQPQHF. CDR3 DNA sequence: TGTGCCAGCAGTGTAAGGGGGCCAGGGGGCAATCAGCCCCAGCATTTT.

This chain joins TRBV6-1 and TRBJ2-7, with 9 bases matching TRBD2. V lost 5 bases, J lost 5 bases, and 10 bases stayed unmatched. Germline lookup yields CDR1 MNHNS and CDR2 SASEGT. The CDR3 has 15 residues. In nucleotides, the CDR3 is TGTGCCAGCAGTAAGGCGGGGGGGGGCCTCAACGAGCAGTACTTC. Its translation: CASSKAGGGLNEQYF.

This clonotype occurred a few times. V and J are TRBV18 and TRBJ1-5; TRBD1 might be the D (5 bases). The V gene's germline CDR1 is KGHSH and CDR2 LQKENI. Deletions cut 3 bases from V and 0 bases from J, with 9 bases between. The CDR3 covers 15 residues. The CDR3 spells CASSPGRGSNQPQHF. CDR3 coding DNA: TGTGCCAGCTCACCGGGTAGGGGTAGCAATCAGCCCCAGCATTTT.

This clonotype has more than one count but fewer than ten. The chain recombines TRBV24-1 with TRBJ2-1, with a tentative D call TRBD1 (6 bases). Germline lookup yields CDR1 KGHDR and CDR2 SFDVKD. V lost 5 bases and J 7 bases, leaving 14 bases between the germline ends. The CDR3 runs to 14 residues. DNA for the CDR3: TGTGCCACCAGTGGCACCGCAACAGGGAATGAGCAGTTCTTC. This gives the protein CATSGTATGNEQFF.

This clonotype was seen only a few times. The rearrangement links TRBV28 to TRBJ1-6; D unclear. This CDR3 is built from 10 residues. Germline V gene sequence: CDR1 MDHEN, CDR2 SYDVKM. Trimming took 3 bases from V and 16 from J, leaving 7 bases between them. CDR3 nucleotide sequence: TGTGCCAGCAGTTTCCAAAGTCTCCACTTT. Amino acids: CASSFQSLHF. Filled out from reference TRBV28 and TRBJ1-6, the complete variable domain reads DVKVTQSSRYLVKRTGEKVFLECVQDMDHENMFWYRQDPGLGLRLIYFSYDVKMKEKGDIPEGYSVSREKKERFSLILESASTNQTSMYLCASSFQSLHFGNGTRLTVT.

About this clonotype itself: A much larger clonotype is one base distant, so this may be a read error. The V and J genes are TRBV6-1 and TRBJ2-3; 10 nucleotides match TRBD2. Trimming removed 5 bases from V and 3 bases from J; junction bases left unmatched: 2. The CDR3 is made up of 14 amino acids. Germline assignment: CDR1 MNHNS and CDR2 SASEGT. For the CDR3, the DNA is TGTGCCAGCAGTAAGCGGGGGGGAACAGATACGCAGTATTTT. Encoded protein: CASSKRGGTDTQYF.

This clonotype turned up a few times. J is TRBJ2-5 and V is TRBV4-1, with D perhaps assigned TRBD1 or TRBD2 (5 bases each). The CDR3 extends over 18 amino acids. The V gene lost 0 bases and the J gene lost 5 bases, with 22 bases spanning the gap. In germline, CDR1 is MGHRA, CDR2 YSYEKL. DNA for the CDR3: TGCGCCAGCAGCCAAGAAGGGGTTGCTTCCGGGATAAGGGAGACCCAGTACTTC. Encoded protein: CASSQEGVASGIRETQYF.

V usage is TRBV5-6 and J usage is TRBJ2-1; 9 bases align to TRBD2. J lost 3 bases, V lost 5 bases, and 9 bases had no gene match. The CDR3 consists of 16 residues. The germline gives CDR1 SGHDT, CDR2 YYEEEE. The CDR3 sequence: CASSPIAGVIYNEQFF. The CDR3 nucleotides are TGTGCCAGCAGTCCGATAGCGGGAGTAATCTACAATGAGCAGTTCTTC.

This clonotype has just a few counts. The J gene is TRBJ2-3, the V gene TRBV6-2 or TRBV6-3; D not resolved. V was clipped by 2 bases and J by 4 bases, with 4 bases between them. Germline-derived CDR1 and CDR2 are MNHEY and SVGEGT. The CDR3 has 12 amino acids. The CDR3 here is CASSYGSDTQYF. The DNA of the CDR3 is TGTGCCAGCAGTTACGGTTCAGATACGCAGTATTTT.

This chain links TRBV27 with TRBJ2-7; D call uncertain. The CDR3 has 9 amino acids. Germline lookup yields CDR1 MNHEY and CDR2 SMNVEV (reference sequence). The V end was cut by 6 bases, the J end by 11 bases, with 8 bases between. The CDR3 loop is CASRVYEYV. CDR3 DNA sequence: TGTGCCAGCAGGGTATATGAGTACGTC.

This clonotype has a handful of counts. This chain connects TRBV6-2 or TRBV6-3 to TRBJ2-7; D possibly corresponds to TRBD2 (6 bases). Per germline, CDR1 MNHEY and CDR2 SVGEGT. V gave up 4 bases and J gave up 7 bases, with 8 bases separating them. The CDR3 is 11 residues long. The CDR3 region has the DNA TGTGCCAGCAGTTCGACTAGAGAGCAGTACGTC. Protein sequence: CASSSTREQYV.

This clonotype has a count of ten or more. The gene calls are TRBV10-2 and TRBJ2-4; 9 positions agree with TRBD2. The CDR3 is 16 amino acids. Looked up from germline, CDR1 is WSHSY and CDR2 is SAAADI. V trimming: 6 bases; J trimming: 2 bases; junction bases outside the gene matches: 8. The CDR3 nucleotides read TGCGCCAGCAGCGATGCGGGAGGGGTTACCAAAAACATTCAGTACTTC. Protein product: CASSDAGGVTKNIQYF.

This clonotype was counted only a few times. This chain links TRBV3-1 with TRBJ1-2; a possible D gene is TRBD1 (5 bases). This CDR3 is built from 16 residues. Trimming cost V 0 bases and J 4 bases, with 15 bases left between them. The V gene's germline CDR1 is LGHDT and CDR2 YNNKEL (reference sequence). The CDR3 coding sequence is TGTGCCAGCAGCCAAGACAGGGCCTTCTTACCCTATGGCTACACCTTC. Its protein product is CASSQDRAFLPYGYTF.

This clonotype came up many times. The DNA for the CDR3 is TGTGCCAGCAGCTTAGTACCCCGGGGCGGCACTGAAGCTTTCTTT. It yields the protein CASSLVPRGGTEAFF. V usage is TRBV7-2 and J usage is TRBJ1-1, with D possibly being TRBD1 (5 bases). CDR1 is SGHTA and CDR2 is FQGNSA in the germline V gene. V shed 1 base and J shed 4 bases, with 13 bases lying between them. The CDR3 covers 15 residues.

This clonotype was detected a few times. J is TRBJ1-1 and V is TRBV5-1; D perhaps matches TRBD1 (6 bases). V lost 4 bases to trimming and J lost 2 bases, with 15 bases between them. This CDR3 contains 15 residues. Germline values: CDR1 SGHRS, CDR2 YFSETQ. DNA of the CDR3: TGCGCCAGCAGCCCCCGGGACACCATAAACACTGAAGCTTTCTTT. Residues: CASSPRDTINTEAFF. The full variable domain, in which reference TRBV5-1 and TRBJ1-1 provide the parts outside the CDR3, is KAGVTQTPRYLIKTRGQQVTLSCSPISGHRSVSWYQQTPGQGLQFLFEYFSETQRNKGNFPGRFSGRQFSNSRSEMNVSTLELGDSALYLCASSPRDTINTEAFFGQGTRLTVV.

This clonotype was seen many times. The gene calls are TRBV7-9 and TRBJ2-7; 8 bases agree with TRBD1. Germline CDR1 and CDR2: SEHNR and FQNEAQ (reference sequence). V was pared by 5 bases and J by 0 bases, with 6 bases of the junction left unmatched. The CDR3 totals 15 residues. The CDR3 nucleotides are TGTGCCAGCAGCATCCCGGGACAGGCCTCCTACGAGCAGTACGTC. Translating it yields CASSIPGQASYEQYV.

Only a few counts were recorded for this clonotype. The chain has TRBV20-1 and TRBJ2-7, with 11 positions matching TRBD1. This CDR3 region has 15 residues. V shed 2 bases and J 2 bases; nucleotides not matched to a gene: 5. Germline lookup yields CDR1 DFQATT and CDR2 SNEGSKA (reference sequence). The CDR3 reads CSARPSGQGAYEQYV. The DNA for the CDR3 is TGCAGTGCTAGACCCTCGGGACAGGGGGCCTACGAGCAGTACGTC.

This clonotype was seen ten or more times. The J gene is TRBJ1-6, the V gene TRBV11-2; no firm D call. Trimming removed 0 bases at V and 7 bases at J, with 16 bases between. Germline CDR1 reads SGHAT; CDR2 reads FQNNGV. This CDR3 is 17 amino acids long. The CDR3 nucleotides are TGTGCCAGCAGCTTAGAGGGCACAGCTTACCTAAATTCACCCCTCCACTTT. Translation gives CASSLEGTAYLNSPLHF.

This clonotype came up many times. The J gene is TRBJ1-6, the V gene TRBV12-3 or TRBV12-4, with D maybe TRBD1 (6 bases). The length of the CDR3 is 12 residues. V was cut by 3 bases and J by 14 bases, with 11 bases left in between. The CDR3 DNA follows: TGTGCCAGCAGTTTGGACAGTCCTTCCCTCCACTTT. This gives the protein CASSLDSPSLHF.

The V call is TRBV6-1, the J call TRBJ2-5; D gene ambiguous. The V end was cut by 6 bases, the J end by 3 bases, with 14 bases between. The CDR3 has 14 amino acids. From germline, CDR1 is MNHNS and CDR2 SASEGT. The CDR3 protein is CASSHRSPKETQYF. As DNA, the CDR3 is TGTGCCAGCAGCCACCGGTCCCCGAAAGAGACCCAGTACTTC.